The 12 T cell receptor beta chains given below trace back to one sample, sequenced in a study of blood T cell repertoires in COVID-19. The data were produced by immunoSEQ multiplex PCR, yet TCRdb's version contains in-frame clones alone and is incomplete. The table lists approximately 15,000 clones, 81% of them singletons. The source material was peripheral blood. The source is a human donor in a cohort sampled during active COVID-19.

The V gene is TRBV6-5, the J gene TRBJ2-5; tentative D call: TRBD2 (6 bases). Trimming removed 8 bases from V and 1 base from J, with 14 bases in between. The CDR3 runs to 14 residues. CDR1 and CDR2 (germline): MNHEY, SVGAGI. CDR3 DNA sequence: TGTGCCAGCGGTAGCGGACCGGCCCAAGAGACCCAGTACTTC. It specifies CASGSGPAQETQYF.

The rearrangement uses TRBV19 and TRBJ2-7; maybe TRBD1 (5 bases). CDR1 and CDR2 (germline): LNHDA, SQIVND (reference sequence). The CDR3 covers 14 residues. Deletions cut 1 base from V and 7 bases from J, with 14 bases between. CDR3 amino acids: CASSIGTRPLEQYF. CDR3 coding DNA: TGTGCCAGTAGTATAGGGACACGACCCCTGGAGCAGTACTTC.

The chain employs TRBV27 and TRBJ1-6; TRBD1 aligns across 10 bases. In germline, CDR1 is MNHEY, CDR2 SMNVEV (reference sequence). The CDR3 runs 15 residues. V shed 5 bases and J 6 bases; nucleotides not matched to a gene: 4. This chain's CDR3 is CASSPGTGANSPLHF. The CDR3 nucleotides read TGTGCCAGCAGTCCCGGGACAGGGGCTAATTCACCCCTCCACTTT.

This clone showed up many times. The chain couples TRBV27 to TRBJ2-3; the match to TRBD1 covers 10 bases. V lost 5 bases and J lost 5; bases outside the gene matches: 4. This CDR3 has 14 amino acids. The V gene's germline CDR1 is MNHEY and CDR2 SMNVEV (reference sequence). This chain's CDR3 is CASSRQGAEDTQYF. The DNA for the CDR3 is TGTGCCAGCAGTAGACAGGGGGCGGAAGATACGCAGTATTTT.

This rearrangement joins TRBV9 to TRBJ1-1; D gene ambiguous. CDR3 length: 12 residues. The germline V and J ends were trimmed by 4 bases and 8 bases, with 12 bases remaining between them. Germline V gene lookup returns CDR1 SGDLS and CDR2 YYNGEE. CDR3 sequence reads: CASSTEPGEAFF. CDR3 in DNA: TGTGCCAGCAGCACCGAACCGGGGGAAGCTTTCTTT.

The chain has TRBV5-1 and TRBJ1-5; 8 bases are a match to TRBD1. V was pared by 3 bases and J by 3 bases, with 5 bases of the junction left unmatched. In germline, CDR1 is SGHRS, CDR2 YFSETQ. The CDR3 is 15 residues long. CDR3 in DNA: TGCGCCAGCAGCTCCGGGACAGGCCCCAATCAGCCCCAGCATTTT. Amino acid sequence: CASSSGTGPNQPQHF.

The chain is built from TRBV14 and TRBJ2-1; possible D gene TRBD2, 6 bases. The germline V gene encodes CDR1 SGHDN and CDR2 FVKESK. V was cut by 1 base and J by 5 bases, with 6 bases left in between. The CDR3 runs to 13 residues. The CDR3 nucleotides read TGTGCCAGCAGCCAAGGACTAGACAATGAGCAGTTCTTC. This translates into CASSQGLDNEQFF.

This clone has more than one count but fewer than ten. This chain joins TRBV18 and TRBJ1-3; 7 bases fit TRBD1. The trim removed 8 bases at V and 2 bases at J, leaving 3 bases unmatched. CDR1 KGHSH and CDR2 LQKENI come from the germline V gene. The CDR3 consists of 13 residues. The CDR3 reads CASRRGTGNTIYF. As DNA, the CDR3 is TGTGCCAGCCGCAGGGGGACTGGAAACACCATATATTTT.

The V and J genes are TRBV12-3 or TRBV12-4 and TRBJ2-5; no definite D call. CDR3 length: 13 residues. V shed 5 bases and J shed 5 bases, with 12 bases lying between them. The CDR3 DNA follows: TGTGCCAGCAGTCTACAGTGGAAGGAGACCCAGTACTTC. This sequence encodes CASSLQWKETQYF.

This clone was observed a few times. The V gene is TRBV7-9, the J gene TRBJ2-1; D might be TRBD2 (5 bases). The CDR3 has 15 amino acids. The germline V gene has CDR1 SEHNR and CDR2 FQNEAQ (reference sequence). V lost 8 bases to trimming and J lost 2 bases, with 16 bases between them. DNA of the CDR3: TGTGCCAGCGAAAGGATCGAGCGGCCCTACAATGAGCAGTTCTTC. This gives the protein CASERIERPYNEQFF.

V and J are TRBV29-1 and TRBJ2-7, with 12 bases fitting TRBD2. Germline V gives CDR1 SQVTM, CDR2 ANQGSEA. J lost 2 bases, V lost 3 bases, and 5 bases had no gene match. The CDR3 consists of 15 residues. DNA for the CDR3: TGCAGCGTTGAGGAGTCTAGCGGGAGGGCCTACGAGCAGTACTTC. Its protein product is CSVEESSGRAYEQYF.

The count of this clone is one. V and J are TRBV19 and TRBJ2-7, with D maybe TRBD2 (5 bases). Between the trimmed V and J ends, which lost 7 bases and 4 bases, there was a span of 20 bases. The CDR3 totals 15 residues. Germline V gives CDR1 LNHDA, CDR2 SQIVND (reference sequence). CDR3 amino acids: CASKSVGGLGYEQYF. The CDR3 nucleotides are TGTGCCAGTAAATCGGTGGGCGGGCTCGGGTACGAGCAGTACTTC. Filled out from reference TRBV19 and TRBJ2-7, the complete variable domain reads DGGITQSPKYLFRKEGQNVTLSCEQNLNHDAMYWYRQDPGQGLRLIYYSQIVNDFQKGDIAEGYSVSREKKESFPLTVTSAQKNPTAFYLCASKSVGGLGYEQYFGPGTRLTVT.